Presented here are 7 T cell receptor beta chains from one specimen sequenced in a study of cytomegalovirus exposure and HLA in healthy donors. The primer mix had 60 Vbeta and 13 Jbeta primers. TCRdb keeps only in-frame clones here, not all; method: immunoSEQ multiplex PCR. The table includes 110,000 or so clones, roughly 76% detected once. The sequencing input was PBMCs. Receptor source: a man aged 25 to 45 in good health and CMV-seropositive.

The chain recombines TRBV5-1 with TRBJ1-2; D gene uncertain. Germline loops: CDR1 SGHRS, CDR2 YFSETQ. V was cut by 0 bases and J by 4 bases, with 13 bases left in between. The CDR3 runs 15 residues. CDR3 sequence (DNA): TGCGCCAGCAGCTTGGAACGGGGAGTAGGCTATGGCTACACCTTC. Protein: CASSLERGVGYGYTF.

V gene TRBV4-3 combines with J gene TRBJ2-5; 8 bases match TRBD1. Germline loops: CDR1 LGHNA, CDR2 YSLEER. V dropped 1 base and J dropped 5; count of bases not matched to a gene: 18. The CDR3 covers 19 residues. Written as DNA, the CDR3 is TGCGCCAGCAGCCAAGTTACTTCCGGGACAGGTGGGGCGGAGGAGACCCAGTACTTC. It translates to CASSQVTSGTGGAEETQYF.

This clone was detected once. For the CDR3, the DNA is TGTGCCACTACAGGGTGGAATTCACCCCTCCACTTT. Amino acid sequence: CATTGWNSPLHF. The chain carries TRBV19 and TRBJ1-6; D perhaps matches TRBD1 (6 bases). Germline loops: CDR1 LNHDA, CDR2 SQIVND (reference sequence). The CDR3 is 12 residues long. With 10 bases removed from V and 7 bases from J, the gap between germline ends came to 11 bases.

This sequence joins TRBV28 and TRBJ1-4, with unresolved D. V shed 6 bases and J shed 8 bases, with 13 bases lying between them. From germline, CDR1 is MDHEN and CDR2 SYDVKM. The CDR3 contains 13 residues. CDR3 sequence: CASSSVSGEKLFF. For the CDR3, the DNA is TGTGCCAGCAGCTCCGTCTCAGGAGAAAAACTGTTTTTT.

The chain carries TRBV5-4 and TRBJ2-5; TRBD1 aligns across 10 bases. Gene TRBJ2-7 matches the end of the DNA better, so the J call may be wrong. This CDR3 region has 14 residues. Germline V gives CDR1 SGHNT, CDR2 YYREEE (reference sequence). The CDR3 DNA is TGTGCCAGCAGTCCCGGGACAGGGGCCTACGAGCAGTACTTC. Its protein is CASSPGTGAYEQYF.

This sequence joins TRBV5-1 and TRBJ2-7, with TRBD1 matching 8 bases. CDR3 length: 17 residues. From germline, CDR1 is SGHRS and CDR2 YFSETQ. V dropped 3 bases and J dropped 2; count of bases not matched to a gene: 13. Here the CDR3 reads CASSWTLNPGQAYEQYF. The CDR3 region has the DNA TGCGCCAGCAGCTGGACCCTCAACCCGGGACAGGCCTACGAGCAGTACTTC.

This clone was observed a few times. The chain couples TRBV4-1 to TRBJ2-1, with D perhaps matching TRBD2 (5 bases). Trimming took 1 base from V and 2 from J, leaving 9 bases between them. CDR3 length equals 15 residues. Germline V gene lookup returns CDR1 MGHRA and CDR2 YSYEKL. The CDR3 DNA is TGCGCCAGCAGCCAAGGGACTCCCGCCTACAATGAGCAGTTCTTC. Translation: CASSQGTPAYNEQFF.